This T cell receptor (beta chain) was identified during a study of neurological immune-mediated disorders. General study points: The absence of shared CDR3 amino acid sequences among expanded clones across subjects suggests private repertoires in all groups. Falling below healthy controls, multiple sclerosis showed the least TCR clonal expansion, while HTLV-1-associated myelopathy showed the most.

Over 160 million TCR-beta sequences from 15-18 subjects were obtained in each sequencing run. TCRdb used MiXCR to reprocess the 5' RACE reads, holding one entry per CDR3 protein. In the table there are some 48,000 distinct CDR3 sequences, around a fifth of which are singletons. Time point: technical triplicate 3. The unsorted libraries were made from 2 million PBMCs kept at -80 C. V lost 6 bases and J lost 4, with 11 bases in between. Germline V gene lookup returns CDR1 MNHNY and CDR2 SVGAGI (reference sequence). The CDR3 is 13 residues long. This clonotype occurred many times. Its specificity is not known.

Sequencing was performed on PBMCs. This receptor was taken from a man in his 60s with HTLV-1-associated myelopathy (HAM/TSP). V and J are TRBV6-6 and TRBJ2-3; no firm D call. The CDR3 loop is CASRSPGADTQYF. The DNA for the CDR3 is TGTGCCAGCAGGTCGCCTGGCGCAGATACGCAGTATTTT.